The 7 T cell receptor beta chains reported below all come from one sample, sequenced in a study of blood T cell repertoires in COVID-19. Sequencing used immunoSEQ multiplex PCR; TCRdb keeps in-frame clones, though not all of them. The sample consists of some 64,000 clones, roughly 84% of them appearing once. Sequenced sample: peripheral blood. The source of these receptors is an elderly woman with active or convalescent COVID-19.

This clone was counted between two and nine times. The chain uses TRBV19 and TRBJ1-5, with D uncertain. Germline V gene sequence: CDR1 LNHDA, CDR2 SQIVND (reference sequence). The length of the CDR3 is 13 residues. The ends were cut back, 9 bases at V and 1 base at J, with 10 bases in the middle. Here the CDR3 DNA reads TGTGCCAGCCAGGCTGTCAGCAATCAGCCCCAGCATTTT. This sequence encodes CASQAVSNQPQHF.

The rearrangement joins TRBV5-1 to TRBJ1-1; weak D call: TRBD1 (5 bases). The CDR3 has 15 residues. V was pared by 4 bases and J by 5 bases, with 18 bases between. Germline CDR1 and CDR2: SGHRS and YFSETQ. The CDR3 region is CASSPDGALFTEAFF. In nucleotides, the CDR3 is TGCGCCAGCAGCCCAGATGGGGCGCTTTTTACTGAAGCTTTCTTT.

The rearrangement joins TRBV9 to TRBJ2-5; TRBD1 aligns across 9 bases. This CDR3 is built from 16 residues. CDR1 is SGDLS and CDR2 is YYNGEE in the germline V gene. The J segment lost 2 bases and the V segment lost 0 bases, leaving 5 bases of the junction unmatched. CDR3 bases: TGTGCCAGCAGCGTAGGTTTAGGACAGGGGCAAGAGACCCAGTACTTC. Amino acids: CASSVGLGQGQETQYF.

The CDR3 protein is CASSFRDRGYNEQFF. CDR3 in DNA: TGTGCCAGTAGTTTCCGGGACAGGGGGTACAATGAGCAGTTCTTC. The chain is built from TRBV19 and TRBJ2-1, with TRBD1 matching 11 bases. This CDR3 spans 15 amino acids. V trimming: 5 bases; J trimming: 4 bases; junction bases outside the gene matches: 4. Germline V lookup: CDR1 LNHDA, CDR2 SQIVND (reference sequence).

The chain combines TRBV2 with TRBJ1-2, with D maybe TRBD1 (5 bases). V was trimmed by 4 bases and J by 6 bases, leaving 12 bases between them. The CDR3 sequence is 13 residues long. Germline V gene lookup returns CDR1 SNHLY and CDR2 FYNNEI. CDR3 coding DNA: TGTGCCAGCAGTGTGCAGGGAGGTAATGGCTACACCTTC. It encodes CASSVQGGNGYTF.

The chain is built from TRBV19 and TRBJ1-5; TRBD1 aligns across 9 bases. The CDR3 runs 15 residues. With 4 bases clipped from V and 4 bases from J, the junction kept 5 bases outside the gene matches. Germline V gene lookup returns CDR1 LNHDA and CDR2 SQIVND (reference sequence). The CDR3 sequence: CASSRGQGRNQPQHF. For the CDR3, the DNA is TGTGCCAGTAGTAGGGGACAGGGACGAAATCAGCCCCAGCATTTT.

This chain uses TRBV9 with TRBJ1-2; D unresolved. The CDR3 covers 15 residues. V lost 3 bases and J lost 8, with 20 bases in between. Germline CDR1 is SGDLS and CDR2 is YYNGEE. Here the CDR3 reads CASSAGSGPGKGYTF. CDR3 in DNA: TGTGCCAGCAGCGCGGGATCCGGACCGGGTAAAGGCTACACCTTC.